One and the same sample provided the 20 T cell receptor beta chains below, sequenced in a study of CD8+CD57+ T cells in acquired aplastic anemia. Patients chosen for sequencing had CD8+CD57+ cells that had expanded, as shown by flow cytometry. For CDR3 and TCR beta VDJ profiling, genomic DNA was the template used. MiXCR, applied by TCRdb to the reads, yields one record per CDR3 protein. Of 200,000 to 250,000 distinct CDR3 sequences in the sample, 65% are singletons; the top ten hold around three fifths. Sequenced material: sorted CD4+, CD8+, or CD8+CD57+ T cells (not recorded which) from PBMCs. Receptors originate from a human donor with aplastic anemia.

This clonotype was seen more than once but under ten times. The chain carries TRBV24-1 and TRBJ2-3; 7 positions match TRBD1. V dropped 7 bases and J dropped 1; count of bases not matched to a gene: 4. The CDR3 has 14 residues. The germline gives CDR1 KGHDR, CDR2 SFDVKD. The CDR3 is CATRETGGTDTQYF. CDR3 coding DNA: TGTGCCACCAGGGAAACAGGGGGCACAGATACGCAGTATTTT.

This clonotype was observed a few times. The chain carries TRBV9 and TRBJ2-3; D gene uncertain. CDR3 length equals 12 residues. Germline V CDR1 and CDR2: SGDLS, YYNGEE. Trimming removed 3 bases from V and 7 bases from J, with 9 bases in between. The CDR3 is CASSEAANTQYF. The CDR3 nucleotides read TGTGCCAGCAGCGAGGCGGCGAATACGCAGTATTTT.

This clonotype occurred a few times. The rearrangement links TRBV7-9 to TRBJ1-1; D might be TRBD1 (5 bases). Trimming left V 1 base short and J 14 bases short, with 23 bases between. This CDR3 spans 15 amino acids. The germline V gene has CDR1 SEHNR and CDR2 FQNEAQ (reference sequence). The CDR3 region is CASSLGSGIGNEQFF. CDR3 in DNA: TGTGCCAGCAGCTTAGGATCAGGGATTGGCAATGAGCAGTTCTTT. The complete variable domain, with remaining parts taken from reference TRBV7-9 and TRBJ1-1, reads DTGVSQNPRHKITKRGQNVTFRCDPISEHNRLYWYRQTLGQGPEFLTYFQNEAQLEKSRLLSDRFSAERPKGSFSTLEIQRTEQGDSAMYLCASSLGSGIGNEQFFGQGTRLTVV.

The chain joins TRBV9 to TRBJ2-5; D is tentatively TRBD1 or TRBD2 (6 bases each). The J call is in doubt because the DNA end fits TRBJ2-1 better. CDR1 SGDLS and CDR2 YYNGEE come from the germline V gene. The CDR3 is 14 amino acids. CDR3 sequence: CASSLRGLDNEQFF. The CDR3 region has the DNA TGTGCCAGCAGCCTACGGGGGCTCGACAATGAGCAGTTCTTC.

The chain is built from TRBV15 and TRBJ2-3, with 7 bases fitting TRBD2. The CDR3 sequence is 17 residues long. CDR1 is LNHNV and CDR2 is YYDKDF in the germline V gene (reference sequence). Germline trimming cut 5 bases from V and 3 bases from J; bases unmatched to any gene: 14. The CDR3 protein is CATSLPPLAGVTDTQYF. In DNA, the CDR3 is TGTGCCACCAGCCTCCCTCCCTTGGCGGGAGTTACAGATACGCAGTATTTT.

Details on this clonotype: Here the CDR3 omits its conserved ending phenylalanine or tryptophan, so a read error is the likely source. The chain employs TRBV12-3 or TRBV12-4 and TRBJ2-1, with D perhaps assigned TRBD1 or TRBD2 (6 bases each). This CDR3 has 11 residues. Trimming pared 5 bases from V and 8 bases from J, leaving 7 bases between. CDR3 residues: CASSRGHEQFC. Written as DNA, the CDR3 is TGTGCCAGCAGTCGGGGGCATGAGCAGTTCTGC.

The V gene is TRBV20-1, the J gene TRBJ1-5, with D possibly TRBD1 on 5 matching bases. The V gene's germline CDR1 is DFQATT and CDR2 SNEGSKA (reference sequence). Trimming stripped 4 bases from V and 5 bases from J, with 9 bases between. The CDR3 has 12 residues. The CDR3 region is CSATQQDQPQHF. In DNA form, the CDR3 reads TGCAGTGCTACCCAACAGGATCAGCCCCAGCATTTT.

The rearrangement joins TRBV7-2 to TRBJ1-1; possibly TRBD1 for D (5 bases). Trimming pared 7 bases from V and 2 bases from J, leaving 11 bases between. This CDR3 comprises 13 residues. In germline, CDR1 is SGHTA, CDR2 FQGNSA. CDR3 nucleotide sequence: TGTGCCAGCAACCCGGGACTAAACACTGAAGCTTTCTTT. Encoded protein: CASNPGLNTEAFF.

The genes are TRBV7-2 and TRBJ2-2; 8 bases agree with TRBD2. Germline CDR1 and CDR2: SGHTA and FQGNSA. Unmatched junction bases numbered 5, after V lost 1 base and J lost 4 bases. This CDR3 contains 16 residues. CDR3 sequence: CASSLVQRGITGELFF. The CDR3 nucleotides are TGTGCCAGCAGCTTAGTACAGCGGGGGATCACCGGGGAGCTGTTTTTT.

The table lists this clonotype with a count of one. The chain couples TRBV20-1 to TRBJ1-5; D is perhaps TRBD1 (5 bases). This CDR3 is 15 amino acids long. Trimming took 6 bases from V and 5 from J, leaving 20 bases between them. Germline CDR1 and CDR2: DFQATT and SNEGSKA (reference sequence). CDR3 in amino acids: CSANSGTGEYQPQHF. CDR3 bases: TGCAGTGCGAACTCCGGGACGGGAGAGTATCAGCCCCAGCATTTT.

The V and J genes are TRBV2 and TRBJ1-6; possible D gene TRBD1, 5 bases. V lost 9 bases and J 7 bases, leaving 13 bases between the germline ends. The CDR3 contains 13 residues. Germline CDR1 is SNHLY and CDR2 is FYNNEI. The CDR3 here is CASGFQGNSPLHF. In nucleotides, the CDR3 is TGTGCCAGTGGATTCCAGGGAAATTCACCCCTCCACTTT.

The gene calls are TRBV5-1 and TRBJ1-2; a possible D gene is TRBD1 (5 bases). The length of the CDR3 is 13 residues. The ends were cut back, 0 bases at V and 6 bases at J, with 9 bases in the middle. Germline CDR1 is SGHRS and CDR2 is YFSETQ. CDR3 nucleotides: TGCGCCAGCAGCTTGGCGGGGGGAAATGGCTACACCTTC. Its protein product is CASSLAGGNGYTF.

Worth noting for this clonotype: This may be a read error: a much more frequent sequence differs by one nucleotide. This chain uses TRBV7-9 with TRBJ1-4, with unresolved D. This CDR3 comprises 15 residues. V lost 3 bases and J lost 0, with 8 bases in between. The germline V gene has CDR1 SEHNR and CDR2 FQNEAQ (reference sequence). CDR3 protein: CASSLAGSTNEKLFF. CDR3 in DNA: TGTGCCAGCAGCTTGGCAGGATCAACTAATGAAAAACTGTTTTTT. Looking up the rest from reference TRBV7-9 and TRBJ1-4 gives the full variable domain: DTGVSQNPRHKITKRGQNVTFRCDPISEHNRLYWYRQTLGQGPEFLTYFQNEAQLEKSRLLSDRFSAERPKGSFSTLEIQRTEQGDSAMYLCASSLAGSTNEKLFFGSGTQLSVL.

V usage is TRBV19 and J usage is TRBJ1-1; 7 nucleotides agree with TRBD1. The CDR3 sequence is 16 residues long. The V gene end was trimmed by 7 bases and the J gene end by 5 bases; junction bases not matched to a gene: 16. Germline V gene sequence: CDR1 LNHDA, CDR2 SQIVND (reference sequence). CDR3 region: CASTLTGGQARTEAFF. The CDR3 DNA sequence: TGTGCCAGTACCCTTACCGGCGGACAGGCCCGAACTGAAGCTTTCTTT.

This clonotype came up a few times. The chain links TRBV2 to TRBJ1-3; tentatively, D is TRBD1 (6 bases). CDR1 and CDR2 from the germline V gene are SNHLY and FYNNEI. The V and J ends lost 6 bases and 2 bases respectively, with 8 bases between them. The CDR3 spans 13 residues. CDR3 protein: CASRGATGNTIYF. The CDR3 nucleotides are TGTGCCAGCAGGGGGGCCACTGGAAACACCATATATTTT.

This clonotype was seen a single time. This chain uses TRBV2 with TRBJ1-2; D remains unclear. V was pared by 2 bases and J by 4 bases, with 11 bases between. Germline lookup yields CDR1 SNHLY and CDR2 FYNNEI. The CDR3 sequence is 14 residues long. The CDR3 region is CASSESTLFYGYTF. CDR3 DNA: TGTGCCAGCAGTGAAAGTACTCTATTCTATGGCTACACCTTC. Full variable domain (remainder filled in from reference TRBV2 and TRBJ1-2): EPEVTQTPSHQVTQMGQEVILRCVPISNHLYFYWYRQILGQKVEFLVSFYNNEISEKSEIFDDQFSVERPDGSNFTLKIRSTKLEDSAMYFCASSESTLFYGYTFGSGTRLTVV.

The CDR3 reads CASSLTSGGTGELFF. CDR3 coding DNA: TGTGCCAGCAGTTTGACTAGCGGGGGTACCGGGGAGCTGTTTTTT. This chain uses TRBV28 with TRBJ2-2, with 12 bases fitting TRBD2. CDR1 and CDR2 (germline): MDHEN, SYDVKM. This CDR3 is 15 amino acids long. Unmatched junction bases numbered 1, after V lost 3 bases and J lost 5 bases.

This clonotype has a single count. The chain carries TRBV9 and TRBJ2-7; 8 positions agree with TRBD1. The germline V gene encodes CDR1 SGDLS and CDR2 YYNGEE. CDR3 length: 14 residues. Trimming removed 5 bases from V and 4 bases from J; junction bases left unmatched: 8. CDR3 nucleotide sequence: TGTGCCAGCAGTAAGGGACAGGTAGAATACGAGCAGTACTTC. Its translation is CASSKGQVEYEQYF.

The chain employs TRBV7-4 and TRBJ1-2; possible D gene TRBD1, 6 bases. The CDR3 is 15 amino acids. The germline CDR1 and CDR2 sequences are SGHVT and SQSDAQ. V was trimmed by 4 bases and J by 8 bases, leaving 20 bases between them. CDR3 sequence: CASSYRTRGTSGYTF. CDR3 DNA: TGTGCCAGCAGCTACCGGACAAGGGGGACGTCAGGCTACACCTTC. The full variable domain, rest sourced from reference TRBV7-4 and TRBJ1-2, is GAGVSQSPRYKVAKRGRDVALRCDSISGHVTLYWYRQTLGQGSEVLTYSQSDAQRDKSGRPSGRFSAERPERSVSTLKIQRTEQGDSAVYLCASSYRTRGTSGYTFGSGTRLTVV.

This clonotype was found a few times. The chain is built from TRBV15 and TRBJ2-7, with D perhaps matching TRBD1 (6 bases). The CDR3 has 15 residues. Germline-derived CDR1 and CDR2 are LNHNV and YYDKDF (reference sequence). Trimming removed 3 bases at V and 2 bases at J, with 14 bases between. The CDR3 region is CATSRIDRIPYEQYF. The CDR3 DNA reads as TGTGCCACCAGCAGGATAGACAGGATCCCCTACGAGCAGTACTTC.